This T cell receptor beta chain was found in a study of T cell clonality in common variable immunodeficiency. Overall study findings and caveats: Authors noted CVID clonality's cause needs subpopulation repertoire sequencing.

Some clones are missing from TCRdb's copy, which holds only in-frame ones; the method was immunoSEQ multiplex PCR. The table records around 55,000 clones without singletons, the ten largest covering about 1.8%. Germline loops: CDR1 SGHTA, CDR2 FQGNSA. The CDR3 totals 14 residues. V was clipped by 4 bases and J by 4 bases, with 13 bases between them. This clone was seen many times. As yet, its antigen is unknown. The read ends 3 residues early relative to the CDR3; the germline J gene fills the gap. The chain links TRBV7-2 to TRBJ1-2, with a possible D match to TRBD1 (6 bases). This clonotype was obtained from a person aged 18 to 75 in good health. Sequencing was done on a sample of peripheral blood mononuclear cells. CDR3 bases read: TGTGCCAGCAGCTCCTTCGGACAGATCTATGGC. This encodes CASSSFGQIYG. The whole CDR3 is CASSSFGQIYGYTF.